Listed below are T cell receptor beta chains from one sample, sequenced in a study of blood T cell repertoires in COVID-19. Clones were read by immunoSEQ multiplex PCR, and TCRdb kept only the in-frame ones, dropping some. In the table there are about 220,000 clones, 83% of which are singletons. Sequencing was done on a sample of peripheral blood. The receptors derive from a woman aged 40 to 55 with active or convalescent COVID-19. Both conserved end residues are part of each CDR3. A D gene is named only where the DNA matches it firmly. Clone size is given for some rows only: seen once, a few or many times, or a class if the clone is expanded.

TRBJ2-1	-	-	TRBV13	CASSVEGRKGYDEQFF	TGTGCCAGCAGCGTCGAGGGGAGGAAGGGGTACGATGAGCAGTTCTTC
TRBJ1-1	-	-	TRBV6-2/TRBV6-3	CASRPTARGKAFF	TGTGCCAGCAGGCCTACCGCTCGGGGGAAAGCTTTCTTT
TRBJ2-3	-	-	TRBV7-6	CASSPRAGASHRSTDTQYF	TGTGCCAGCAGCCCCCGGGCAGGGGCTTCTCATAGGAGCACAGATACGCAGTATTTT
TRBJ1-2	-	-	TRBV24-1	CATSDSVATSGYTF	TGTGCCACCAGTGATAGCGTTGCCACCTCTGGCTACACCTTC
TRBJ2-1	-	TRBD2	TRBV2	CASSEISGRAGGGEQFF	TGTGCCAGCAGTGAAATTAGCGGGAGGGCCGGCGGTGGTGAGCAGTTCTTC
TRBJ1-2	-	-	TRBV25-1	CASRAGANYGYTF	TGTGCCAGCAGAGCAGGGGCGAACTATGGCTACACCTTC
TRBJ2-3	once	TRBD1	TRBV5-4	CASSLGDRGRTDTQYF	TGTGCCAGCAGCTTAGGAGACAGGGGGCGGACAGATACGCAGTATTTT
TRBJ1-6	-	TRBD1	TRBV19	CASSISDRASPLHF	TGTGCCAGTAGTATCTCGGACAGGGCCTCACCCCTCCACTTT
TRBJ1-1	few	-	TRBV28	CASSADSNTEAFF	TGTGCCAGCAGTGCAGACAGTAACACTGAAGCTTTCTTT
TRBJ2-7	-	-	TRBV19	CASSTSLPYEQYF	TGTGCCAGTAGTACCAGTCTGCCCTACGAGCAGTACTTC
TRBJ1-1	-	TRBD1	TRBV28	CASSSSGTVEAFF	TGTGCCAGCAGTTCCTCGGGGACAGTTGAAGCTTTCTTT
TRBJ2-1	-	TRBD2	TRBV19	CASSPGLAGGYNEQFF	TGTGCCAGTAGCCCCGGACTAGCGGGAGGCTACAATGAGCAGTTCTTC
TRBJ2-7	-	-	TRBV28	CASSFGGMDYEQYF	TGTGCCAGCAGTTTTGGCGGAATGGATTACGAGCAGTACTTC